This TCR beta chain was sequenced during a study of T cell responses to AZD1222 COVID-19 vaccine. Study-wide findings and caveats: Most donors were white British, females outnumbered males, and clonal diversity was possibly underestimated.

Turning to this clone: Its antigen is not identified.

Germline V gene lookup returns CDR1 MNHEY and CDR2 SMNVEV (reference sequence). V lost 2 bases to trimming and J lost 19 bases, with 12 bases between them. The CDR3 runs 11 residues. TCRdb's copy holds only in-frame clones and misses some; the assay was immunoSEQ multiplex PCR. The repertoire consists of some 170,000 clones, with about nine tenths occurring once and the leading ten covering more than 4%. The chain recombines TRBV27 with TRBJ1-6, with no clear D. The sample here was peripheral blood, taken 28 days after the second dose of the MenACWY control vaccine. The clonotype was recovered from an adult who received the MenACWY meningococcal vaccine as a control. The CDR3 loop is CASSLNSQIHF. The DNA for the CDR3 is TGTGCCAGCAGTTTAAATAGCCAAATTCACTTT.